These 22 T cell receptor beta chains came from one sample sequenced in a study of blood T cell repertoires in COVID-19. Repertoires were generated with immunoSEQ multiplex PCR, while TCRdb's copy carries only in-frame clones and drops some. This sample has more than 150,000 clones, with about 90% found just once. The source material was peripheral blood. The receptor set was obtained from a man aged 40-50 years with active or convalescent COVID-19.

The chain has TRBV28 and TRBJ1-2; 8 bases are a match to TRBD1. Germline CDR1 and CDR2: MDHEN and SYDVKM. The CDR3 runs to 13 residues. The junction had 4 bases not matched to a gene; V was cut back by 6 bases and J by 4 bases. CDR3 DNA sequence: TGTGCCAGCAGAGGGGACAGGCTCTATGGCTACACCTTC. Residues: CASRGDRLYGYTF.

V is TRBV19 and J is TRBJ1-1; D unclear. Germline CDR1 LNHDA, CDR2 SQIVND (reference sequence). The CDR3 consists of 14 residues. V shed 1 base and J shed 1 base, with 7 bases lying between them. This CDR3 reads CASSIGRANTEAFF. The CDR3 DNA follows: TGTGCCAGTAGTATAGGAAGAGCGAACACTGAAGCTTTCTTT.

The rearrangement joins TRBV7-8 to TRBJ2-7; 10 bases are shared with TRBD2. The CDR3 is made up of 17 amino acids. V lost 6 bases to trimming and J lost 4 bases; unmatched junction nucleotides: 15. Germline loops: CDR1 SGHVS, CDR2 FQNEAQ. The CDR3 spells CASRIQPRTSGSYEQYF. DNA of the CDR3: TGTGCCAGCAGGATTCAACCCAGGACTAGCGGATCATACGAGCAGTACTTC.

The chain couples TRBV28 to TRBJ2-7, with 10 bases that match TRBD1. There are 14 residues in the CDR3. Per germline, CDR1 MDHEN and CDR2 SYDVKM. V shed 6 bases and J 3 bases; nucleotides not matched to a gene: 5. The CDR3 spells CASRLGQGSYEQYF. CDR3 nucleotide sequence: TGTGCCAGCAGGCTGGGACAGGGGAGCTACGAGCAGTACTTC.

The CDR3 here is CAWKVRGGLYGYTF. As DNA, the CDR3 is TGTGCCTGGAAAGTTAGGGGCGGCCTCTATGGCTACACCTTC. This chain links TRBV30 with TRBJ1-2; weak D call: TRBD1 (5 bases). Trimming took off 4 bases at V and 4 bases at J, with 16 bases between the two ends. Germline V CDR1 and CDR2: GTSNPN, SVGIG (reference sequence). The CDR3 is 14 amino acids.

The sample holds one count of this clone. This chain links TRBV18 with TRBJ1-1; D is uncertain. This CDR3 contains 15 residues. Germline CDR1 is KGHSH and CDR2 is LQKENI. Trimming stripped 3 bases from V and 3 bases from J, with 14 bases between. CDR3 nucleotides: TGTGCCAGCTCACCCACGGGTCGTGGGTACACTGAAGCTTTCTTT. Translated: CASSPTGRGYTEAFF.

This clone appeared a single time. The chain recombines TRBV5-1 with TRBJ1-1; D call uncertain. V lost 3 bases and J lost 1, with 13 bases in between. The CDR3 extends over 15 amino acids. Germline V CDR1 and CDR2: SGHRS, YFSETQ. The CDR3 bases are TGCGCCAGCAGCTCGAGACCCCTAGGGAACACTGAAGCTTTCTTT. It is translated as CASSSRPLGNTEAFF.

V and J are TRBV6-5 and TRBJ2-7, with 10 bases aligning to TRBD1. CDR1 and CDR2 (germline): MNHEY, SVGAGI. Trimming took 3 bases from V and 5 from J; bases not matched to a gene: 7. The CDR3 is 15 amino acids. CDR3 sequence (DNA): TGTGCCAGCAGTTATTGGGGGACAGGGGACAACGAGCAGTACTTC. This translates into CASSYWGTGDNEQYF.

This chain links TRBV7-2 with TRBJ1-3, with 8 bases matching TRBD1. Trimming at V came to 4 bases and at J to 4 bases, leaving 6 bases not matched to a gene. The germline V gene has CDR1 SGHTA and CDR2 FQGNSA. CDR3 length: 15 residues. CDR3 sequence reads: CASSSDRAAGNTIYF. As DNA, the CDR3 is TGTGCCAGCAGCTCGGACAGGGCGGCAGGAAACACCATATATTTT.

This rearrangement joins TRBV2 to TRBJ1-1; the match to TRBD1 covers 8 bases. The CDR3 runs 14 residues. Germline V gene sequence: CDR1 SNHLY, CDR2 FYNNEI. J lost 5 bases, V lost 4 bases, and 6 bases had no gene match. The CDR3 here is CASSGGDRWTEAFF. The CDR3 DNA sequence: TGTGCCAGCAGTGGTGGGGACAGGTGGACTGAAGCTTTCTTT. The whole variable domain, filled in from reference TRBV2 and TRBJ1-1, reads EPEVTQTPSHQVTQMGQEVILRCVPISNHLYFYWYRQILGQKVEFLVSFYNNEISEKSEIFDDQFSVERPDGSNFTLKIRSTKLEDSAMYFCASSGGDRWTEAFFGQGTRLTVV.

The V gene is TRBV6-5, the J gene TRBJ1-2; D is perhaps TRBD1 (6 bases). Germline V gene data show CDR1 as MNHEY and CDR2 as SVGAGI. The V gene lost 2 bases and the J gene lost 4 bases, with 14 bases spanning the gap. The CDR3 has 15 residues. The CDR3 region has the DNA TGTGCCAGCAGTTACCCTTTGGGGGCTGGCTATGGCTACACCTTC. Encoded protein: CASSYPLGAGYGYTF.

The V and J genes are TRBV30 and TRBJ1-4; TRBD1 agrees at 12 bases. After removal of 7 bases from V and 5 bases from J, the junction contained 5 bases not matched to a gene. Germline CDR1 reads GTSNPN; CDR2 reads SVGIG (reference sequence). The CDR3 runs to 14 residues. The CDR3 loop reads CASPGQGANEKLFF. The CDR3, as DNA: TGTGCCTCACCGGGACAGGGGGCGAATGAAAAACTGTTTTTT.

CDR3 sequence (DNA): TGTGCCAGCAGCGTAGAGGGGCAGGGGGCCGACGAGCAGTACTTC. It is translated as CASSVEGQGADEQYF. The J gene is TRBJ2-7, the V gene TRBV9; 8 bases fit TRBD1. Trimming cost V 0 bases and J 5 bases; bases outside gene matches: 7. Germline V CDR1 and CDR2: SGDLS, YYNGEE. This CDR3 region has 15 residues.

As for this clone: Its ends do not fully match the called genes, so a read error is possible. Different DNA sequences within this sample yield the same CDR3. This sequence joins TRBV18 and TRBJ1-1; no reliable D call. Germline CDR1 and CDR2: KGHSH and LQKENI. This CDR3 has 14 residues. DNA of the CDR3: TGTGCTAGCTCCAGACTGGCTCCAAACACTGAAGCTTTCTTT. It encodes CASSRLAPNTEAFF.

This sequence joins TRBV28 and TRBJ1-5; D gene uncertain. Trimming took 2 bases from V and 0 from J, leaving 5 bases between them. This CDR3 has 14 amino acids. Per germline, CDR1 MDHEN and CDR2 SYDVKM. The CDR3 sequence is CASSLLVSNQPQHF. The CDR3 nucleotides are TGTGCCAGCAGTTTACTAGTTAGCAATCAGCCCCAGCATTTT.

The V and J genes are TRBV6-5 and TRBJ2-2; TRBD1 might be the D (6 bases). The CDR3 totals 14 residues. V was trimmed by 5 bases and J by 6 bases, leaving 13 bases between them. Germline V CDR1 and CDR2: MNHEY, SVGAGI. The CDR3 nucleotides read TGTGCCAGCAGTCTCGGACCAGGGGCCGGGGAGCTGTTTTTT. Protein product: CASSLGPGAGELFF.

This clone was seen just once. The genes are TRBV5-5 and TRBJ2-3; D possibly corresponds to TRBD2 (5 bases). Germline V gives CDR1 SGHKS, CDR2 YYEKEE (reference sequence). Trimming removed 0 bases at V and 5 bases at J, with 10 bases between. This CDR3 comprises 14 residues. The CDR3 nucleotides are TGTGCCAGCAGCTTGGGCGGGTATGGAGATACGCAGTATTTT. Encoded protein: CASSLGGYGDTQYF.

The chain joins TRBV3-1 (or the pseudogene TRBV3-2) to TRBJ2-3; D possibly corresponds to TRBD1 (6 bases). From germline, CDR1 is LGHDT and CDR2 YNNKEL (reference sequence). The CDR3 runs to 14 residues. The V and J ends lost 7 bases and 1 base respectively, with 12 bases between them. CDR3 bases: TGTGCCAGCACCAGGGGCGGCCGCACAGATACGCAGTATTTT. Residues: CASTRGGRTDTQYF.

The rearrangement joins TRBV6-2 or TRBV6-3 to TRBJ2-5, with TRBD1 matching 7 bases. Germline V lookup: CDR1 MNHEY, CDR2 SVGEGT. The CDR3 consists of 18 residues. The trim removed 4 bases at V and 2 bases at J, leaving 16 bases unmatched. The CDR3 loop is CASSFSLTGHLTQETQYF. CDR3 DNA: TGTGCCAGCAGTTTTTCCCTGACAGGGCACTTAACTCAAGAGACCCAGTACTTC.

This chain joins TRBV5-1 and TRBJ2-5, with 8 bases identical to TRBD1. The trim removed 0 bases at V and 5 bases at J, leaving 6 bases unmatched. The CDR3 runs 15 residues. Germline V lookup: CDR1 SGHRS, CDR2 YFSETQ. The CDR3 DNA sequence: TGCGCCAGCAGCTTGGACAGGGGGTTGGAGGAGACCCAGTACTTC. Translation gives CASSLDRGLEETQYF.

The chain uses TRBV7-2 and TRBJ1-1; D is undetermined. The CDR3 sequence is 12 residues long. Germline assignment: CDR1 SGHTA and CDR2 FQGNSA. With 5 bases removed from V and 5 bases from J, the gap between germline ends came to 9 bases. The CDR3 loop is CASSLRDTEAFF. For the CDR3, the DNA is TGTGCCAGCAGCCTTCGGGATACTGAAGCTTTCTTT.

V and J are TRBV6-5 and TRBJ1-2; D remains ambiguous. This CDR3 contains 14 residues. Trimming removed 6 bases from V and 2 bases from J, with 13 bases in between. The germline gives CDR1 MNHEY, CDR2 SVGAGI. Here the CDR3 DNA reads TGTGCCAGCAGCCTGACAAGTGCAAACTATGGCTACACCTTC. It yields the protein CASSLTSANYGYTF.